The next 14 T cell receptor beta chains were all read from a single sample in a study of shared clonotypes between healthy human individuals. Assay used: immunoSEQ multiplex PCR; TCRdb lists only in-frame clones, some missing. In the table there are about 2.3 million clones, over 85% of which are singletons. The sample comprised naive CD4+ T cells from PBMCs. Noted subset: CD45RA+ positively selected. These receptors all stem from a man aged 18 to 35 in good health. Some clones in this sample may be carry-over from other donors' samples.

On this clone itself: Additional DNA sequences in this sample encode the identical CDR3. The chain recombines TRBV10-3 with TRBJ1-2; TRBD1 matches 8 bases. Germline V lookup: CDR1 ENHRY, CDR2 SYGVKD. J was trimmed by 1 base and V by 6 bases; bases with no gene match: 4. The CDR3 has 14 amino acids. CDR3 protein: CAISGTGDNYGYTF. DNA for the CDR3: TGTGCCATCAGCGGGACAGGAGATAACTATGGCTACACCTTC.

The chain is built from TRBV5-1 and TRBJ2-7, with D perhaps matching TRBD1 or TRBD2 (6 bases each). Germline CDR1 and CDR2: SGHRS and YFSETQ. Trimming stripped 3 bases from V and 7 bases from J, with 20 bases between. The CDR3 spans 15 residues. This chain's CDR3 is CASSSQTGSAGEQYF. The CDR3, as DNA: TGCGCCAGCAGCTCGCAAACAGGGTCGGCGGGGGAGCAGTACTTC.

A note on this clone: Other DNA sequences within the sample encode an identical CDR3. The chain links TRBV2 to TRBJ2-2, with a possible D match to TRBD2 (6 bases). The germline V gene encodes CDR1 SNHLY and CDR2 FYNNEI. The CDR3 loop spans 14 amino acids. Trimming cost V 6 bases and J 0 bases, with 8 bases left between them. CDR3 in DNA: TGTGCCAGCAGCAGACTAGCGAACACCGGGGAGCTGTTTTTT. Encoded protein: CASSRLANTGELFF.

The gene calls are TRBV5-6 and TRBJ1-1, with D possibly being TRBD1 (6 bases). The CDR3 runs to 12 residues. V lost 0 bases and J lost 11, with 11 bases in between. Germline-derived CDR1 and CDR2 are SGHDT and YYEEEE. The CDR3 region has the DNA TGTGCCAGCAGCTTGGTGAGGGGGTCGGCTTTCTTT. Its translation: CASSLVRGSAFF.

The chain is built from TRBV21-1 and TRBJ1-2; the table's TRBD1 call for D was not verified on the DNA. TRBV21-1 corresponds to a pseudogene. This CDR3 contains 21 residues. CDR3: CASSKGRQLGLAFWPNYGYTF. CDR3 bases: TGTGCCAGCAGCAAAGGACGGCAGTTGGGGCTCGCATTTTGGCCCAACTATGGCTACACCTTC.

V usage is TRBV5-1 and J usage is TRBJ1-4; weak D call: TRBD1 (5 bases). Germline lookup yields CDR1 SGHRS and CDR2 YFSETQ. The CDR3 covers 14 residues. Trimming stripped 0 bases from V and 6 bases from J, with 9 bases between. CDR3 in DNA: TGCGCCAGCAGCTTGGGGGGGTCTTATGAAAAACTGTTTTTT. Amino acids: CASSLGGSYEKLFF.

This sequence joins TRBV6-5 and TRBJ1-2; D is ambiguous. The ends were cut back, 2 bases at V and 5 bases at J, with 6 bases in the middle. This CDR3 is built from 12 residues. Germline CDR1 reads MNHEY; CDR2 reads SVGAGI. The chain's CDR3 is CASSYAGYGYTF. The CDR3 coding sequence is TGTGCCAGCAGTTACGCGGGGTATGGCTACACCTTC.

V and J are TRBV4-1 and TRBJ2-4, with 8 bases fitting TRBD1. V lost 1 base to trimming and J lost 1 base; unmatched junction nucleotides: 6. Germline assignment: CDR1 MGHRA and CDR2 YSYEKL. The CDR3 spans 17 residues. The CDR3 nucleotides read TGCGCCAGCAGCCAAGGTTTTCAGGGGGCTGCCAAAAACATTCAGTACTTC. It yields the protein CASSQGFQGAAKNIQYF.

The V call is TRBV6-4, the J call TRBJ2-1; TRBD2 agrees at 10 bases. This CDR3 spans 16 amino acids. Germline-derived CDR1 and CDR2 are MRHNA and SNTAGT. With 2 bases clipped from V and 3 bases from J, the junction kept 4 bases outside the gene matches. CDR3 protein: CASSDVTSGYYNEQFF. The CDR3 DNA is TGTGCCAGCAGTGACGTGACTAGCGGGTACTACAATGAGCAGTTCTTC.

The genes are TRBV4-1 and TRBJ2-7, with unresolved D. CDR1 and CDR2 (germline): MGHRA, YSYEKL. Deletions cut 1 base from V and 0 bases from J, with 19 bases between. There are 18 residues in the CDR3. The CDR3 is CASSQGSPVGKLSYEQYF. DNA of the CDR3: TGCGCCAGCAGCCAAGGGTCCCCAGTGGGGAAACTCTCCTACGAGCAGTACTTC.

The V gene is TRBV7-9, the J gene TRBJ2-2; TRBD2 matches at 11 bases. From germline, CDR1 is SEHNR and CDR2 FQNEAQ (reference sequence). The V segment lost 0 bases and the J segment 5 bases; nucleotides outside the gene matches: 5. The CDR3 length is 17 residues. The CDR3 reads CASSLARASGRTGELFF. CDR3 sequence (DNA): TGTGCCAGCAGCTTAGCGCGGGCTAGCGGGAGGACCGGGGAGCTGTTTTTT.

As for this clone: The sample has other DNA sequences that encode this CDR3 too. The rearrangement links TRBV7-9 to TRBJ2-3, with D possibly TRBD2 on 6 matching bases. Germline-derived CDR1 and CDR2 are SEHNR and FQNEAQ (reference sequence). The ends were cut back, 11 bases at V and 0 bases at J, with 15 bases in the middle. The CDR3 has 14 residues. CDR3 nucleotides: TGTGCCTCAAATCGGGCGGGGAGCACAGATACGCAGTATTTT. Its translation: CASNRAGSTDTQYF.

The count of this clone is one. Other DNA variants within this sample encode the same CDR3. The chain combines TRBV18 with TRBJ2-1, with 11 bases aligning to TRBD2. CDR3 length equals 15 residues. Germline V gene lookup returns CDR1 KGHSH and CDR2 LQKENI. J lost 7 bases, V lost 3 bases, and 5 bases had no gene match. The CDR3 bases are TGTGCCAGCTCACCCGGGACTAGCGGTTTAAATGAGCAGTTCTTC. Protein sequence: CASSPGTSGLNEQFF.

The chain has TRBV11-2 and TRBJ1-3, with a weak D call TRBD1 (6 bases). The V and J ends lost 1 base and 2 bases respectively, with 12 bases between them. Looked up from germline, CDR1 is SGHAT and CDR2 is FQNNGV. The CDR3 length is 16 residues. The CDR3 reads CASSLVGRGTGNTIYF. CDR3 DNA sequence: TGTGCCAGCAGCTTAGTGGGAAGGGGGACTGGAAACACCATATATTTT.